What follows are 18 T cell receptor beta chains derived from one specimen sequenced in a study of T cells in Graves' hyperthyroidism and ophthalmopathy. Amplification targeted TCR beta CDR3 regions from RNA transcripts. A first-round RT-PCR of the TCR CDR3 used the HTBI primer set. MiXCR, applied by TCRdb to the multiplex PCR reads, yields one record per CDR3 protein. Of about 210,000 distinct CDR3 sequences listed, about a sixth are singletons. The sequenced sample consisted of blood. These receptors were collected from a man in his forties or fifties with Graves' hyperthyroidism.

This clonotype was counted a few times. This chain connects TRBV28 to TRBJ1-4; weak D call: TRBD1 (5 bases). V lost 7 bases and J lost 5, with 11 bases in between. The CDR3 covers 13 residues. The germline V gene encodes CDR1 MDHEN and CDR2 SYDVKM. CDR3 sequence (DNA): TGTGCCAGCAAAGAGACAGTAAATGAAAAACTGTTTTTT. Protein: CASKETVNEKLFF.

This clonotype was detected ten times or more. The rearrangement links TRBV12-3 or TRBV12-4 to TRBJ2-3; TRBD2 matches 10 bases. The V gene end was trimmed by 6 bases and the J gene end by 8 bases; junction bases not matched to a gene: 14. This CDR3 comprises 16 residues. CDR3 sequence reads: CASSQGLAGAEGTQYF. CDR3 sequence (DNA): TGTGCCAGCAGCCAAGGGCTAGCGGGAGCCGAGGGTACGCAGTATTTT.

This clonotype was observed many times. The CDR3 sequence: CASSSRVAQATYNEQFF. The DNA of the CDR3 is TGTGCCAGCAGCTCCCGGGTGGCGCAGGCGACCTACAATGAGCAGTTCTTC. The J gene is TRBJ2-1, the V gene TRBV7-9, with D unresolved. CDR3 length: 17 amino acids. Germline CDR1 reads SEHNR; CDR2 reads FQNEAQ (reference sequence). With 4 bases removed from V and 2 bases from J, the gap between germline ends came to 18 bases.

In this sample, this clonotype turned up many times. The chain recombines TRBV27 with TRBJ2-7; no clear D. Germline assignment: CDR1 MNHEY and CDR2 SMNVEV (reference sequence). The CDR3 extends over 14 amino acids. The ends were cut back, 4 bases at V and 7 bases at J, with 17 bases in the middle. The CDR3 coding sequence is TGTGCCAGCAGTTCAACGGACGGCCAATGGGAGCAGTACTTC. This encodes CASSSTDGQWEQYF.

About this clonotype itself: This may be a read error: a much more frequent sequence differs by one nucleotide. The rearrangement links TRBV11-3 to TRBJ1-1; D is uncertain. Between the trimmed V and J ends, which lost 2 bases and 10 bases, there was a span of 14 bases. CDR3 size: 13 residues. Germline V CDR1 and CDR2: SGHNT, YENEEA. CDR3 region: CASSLQHRAGAFF. The CDR3 DNA is TGTGCCAGCAGCTTACAGCACAGAGCAGGAGCTTTCTTT.

This clonotype turned up a few times. The rearrangement links TRBV27 to TRBJ1-1, with 10 bases matching TRBD1. Losses at the gene ends were 4 bases for V and 11 bases for J; bases not matched to a gene: 7. The V gene's germline CDR1 is MNHEY and CDR2 SMNVEV (reference sequence). The CDR3 extends over 13 amino acids. The DNA for the CDR3 is TGTGCCAGCAGTTCCCGACAGGGGGCGCGTGCTTTCTTT. Translated: CASSSRQGARAFF.

This clonotype showed up just a few times. V and J are TRBV20-1 and TRBJ2-1, with D unresolved. CDR1 is DFQATT, CDR2 SNEGSKA, per germline (reference sequence). The CDR3 consists of 11 residues. V shed 6 bases and J shed 5 bases, with 8 bases lying between them. The DNA of the CDR3 is TGCAGTGCATCTCAGAACAATGAGCAGTTCTTC. Its protein is CSASQNNEQFF.

This clonotype was recorded at least ten times. This chain uses TRBV28 with TRBJ2-5; TRBD2 matches 8 bases. The V gene end was trimmed by 3 bases and the J gene end by 4 bases; junction bases not matched to a gene: 7. Germline CDR1 reads MDHEN; CDR2 reads SYDVKM. The CDR3 contains 15 residues. The CDR3 coding sequence is TGTGCCAGCAGTTTGCCGACTAGCGAACGAGAGACCCAGTACTTC. Encoded protein: CASSLPTSERETQYF.

This clonotype appeared many times. V is TRBV29-1 and J is TRBJ2-3; TRBD2 matches 15 bases. With V trimmed by 3 bases and J by 4 bases, 2 bases remained unmatched. CDR1 and CDR2 from the germline V gene are SQVTM and ANQGSEA. The CDR3 runs 15 residues. CDR3 amino acids: CSVEGLAGGPDTQYF. In DNA form, the CDR3 reads TGCAGCGTTGAGGGACTAGCGGGAGGACCAGATACGCAGTATTTT.

This clonotype was picked up a small number of times. The V call is TRBV20-1, the J call TRBJ1-3; D gene ambiguous. Trimming removed 0 bases from V and 2 bases from J, with 8 bases in between. CDR1 is DFQATT and CDR2 is SNEGSKA in the germline V gene (reference sequence). The CDR3 has 14 amino acids. The CDR3 spells CSARDSGPGNTIYF. CDR3 in DNA: TGCAGTGCTAGAGATAGCGGGCCTGGAAACACCATATATTTT.

A word on this clonotype: A read error may explain this, as a much larger clone is one base away. This rearrangement joins TRBV24-1 to TRBJ1-5; possibly TRBD1 for D (6 bases). Trimming shortened V by 6 bases and J by 2 bases, and 16 bases separated the two germline ends. The germline V gene has CDR1 KGHDR and CDR2 SFDVKD. The CDR3 contains 16 residues. CDR3 nucleotides: TGTGCCACCAGTCCAACCGGGACAAGGGGCAATCAGCCCCAGCATTTT. Protein product: CATSPTGTRGNQPQHF.

Ten or more counts support this clonotype. The chain couples TRBV7-9 to TRBJ2-1; 8 bases fit TRBD2. Unmatched junction bases numbered 14, after V lost 4 bases and J lost 9 bases. CDR1 SEHNR and CDR2 FQNEAQ come from the germline V gene (reference sequence). CDR3 size: 16 residues. The chain's CDR3 is CASSSPLAGGWVEQFF. Written as DNA, the CDR3 is TGTGCCAGCAGCTCTCCCCTCGCGGGAGGATGGGTTGAGCAGTTCTTC.

As regards this clonotype: A much larger clone differs from this one at a single base, so this may be a read error. The chain joins TRBV28 to TRBJ2-7; TRBD1 matches 9 bases. V dropped 5 bases and J dropped 6; count of bases not matched to a gene: 11. The CDR3 totals 15 residues. Looked up from germline, CDR1 is MDHEN and CDR2 is SYDVKM. Written as DNA, the CDR3 is TGTGCCAGCAGTCCCCCCCCGACAGGGGGGTGCGAGCAGTACTTC. Protein sequence: CASSPPPTGGCEQYF.

This clonotype turned up a few times. This sequence joins TRBV27 and TRBJ2-2; D is undetermined. This CDR3 has 14 amino acids. V lost 3 bases and J 4 bases, leaving 9 bases between the germline ends. Germline V gives CDR1 MNHEY, CDR2 SMNVEV (reference sequence). The CDR3 protein is CASSLSGITGELFF. The CDR3 region has the DNA TGTGCCAGCAGTTTGAGTGGGATCACCGGGGAGCTGTTTTTT.

This clonotype was observed many times. J is TRBJ2-7 and V is TRBV29-1, with 7 positions matching TRBD2. The CDR3 runs 12 residues. Trimming at V came to 4 bases and at J to 5 bases, leaving 5 bases not matched to a gene. CDR1 and CDR2 (germline): SQVTM, ANQGSEA. The CDR3 loop reads CSVVPGGDEQYF. DNA of the CDR3: TGCAGCGTTGTTCCGGGAGGTGACGAGCAGTACTTC.

This clonotype was observed a few times. The chain links TRBV12-3 or TRBV12-4 to TRBJ1-4; D is undetermined. This CDR3 is built from 15 residues. V was trimmed by 6 bases and J by 7 bases, leaving 18 bases between them. In nucleotides, the CDR3 is TGTGCCAGCAGCACTCTTGGAACGGCAGGTGAAAAACTGTTTTTT. Its translation is CASSTLGTAGEKLFF.

The rearrangement uses TRBV6-5 and TRBJ2-1, with no clear D. Germline CDR1 reads MNHEY; CDR2 reads SVGAGI. The CDR3 consists of 11 residues. The V end lost 4 bases, the J end lost 8 bases, and 6 bases lay between the germline ends. The chain's CDR3 is CASSFAYEQFF. As DNA, the CDR3 is TGTGCCAGCAGTTTCGCATATGAGCAGTTCTTC.

This clonotype was counted a few times. The DNA for the CDR3 is TGCAGTGCTCGGGACAGCACAACTAATGAAAAACTGTTTTTT. It codes for CSARDSTTNEKLFF. V usage is TRBV20-1 and J usage is TRBJ1-4, with 7 nucleotides matching TRBD1. Trimming cost V 5 bases and J 0 bases; bases outside gene matches: 3. Germline V CDR1 and CDR2: DFQATT, SNEGSKA (reference sequence). This CDR3 has 14 amino acids.